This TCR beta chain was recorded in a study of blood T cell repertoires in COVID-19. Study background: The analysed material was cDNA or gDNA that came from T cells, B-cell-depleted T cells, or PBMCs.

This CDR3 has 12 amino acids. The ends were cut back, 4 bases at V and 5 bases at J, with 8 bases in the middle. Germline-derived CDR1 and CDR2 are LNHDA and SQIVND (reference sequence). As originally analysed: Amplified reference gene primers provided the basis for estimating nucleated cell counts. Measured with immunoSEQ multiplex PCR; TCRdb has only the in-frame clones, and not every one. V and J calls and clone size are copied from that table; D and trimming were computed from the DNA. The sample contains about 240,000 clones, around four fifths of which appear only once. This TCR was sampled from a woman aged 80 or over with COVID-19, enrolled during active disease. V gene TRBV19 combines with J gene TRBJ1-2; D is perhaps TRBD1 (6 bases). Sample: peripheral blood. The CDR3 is CASSNTGYGYTF. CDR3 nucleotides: TGTGCCAGTAGTAATACAGGGTATGGCTACACCTTC.